This T cell receptor beta chain originates from a study of graft-versus-host responses after intestinal transplantation. Whole-study results and caveats: GvH clones appeared in recipient marrow, some first in ileum or blood. Circulating GvH clone levels at their peak were associated with HvG declines (early post-transplant).

The CDR3 consists of 15 residues. V shed 0 bases and J 3 bases; nucleotides not matched to a gene: 5. CDR1 and CDR2 (germline): SGHVS, FQNEAQ. This clone was seen a handful of times. Co-plated with approximately 200,000 CFSE-labeled responder cells were approximately 200,000 irradiated, violet-dye-labeled stimulator cells. Proliferating CFSE-low CD3+CD4+ and CD3+CD8+ responders were sorted after the reaction. Profiled with immunoSEQ multiplex PCR; TCRdb holds only in-frame clones, not every one. The sample contains roughly 5,000 clones, approximately 30% of which appear only once. The sequenced sample was alloreactive CD8+ T cells from a mixed lymphocyte reaction culture, obtained before intestinal transplant. Documented subset: CFSE-low proliferating T cells sorted from roughly six-day pre-transplant mixed lymphocyte reaction (GvH or HvG direction). This sequence joins TRBV7-8 and TRBJ2-7; 7 bases align to TRBD2. The sequence was obtained from a human patient who received an intestinal transplant. The CDR3 protein is CASSLAASGYYEQYF. The CDR3 coding sequence is TGTGCCAGCAGCTTAGCGGCTAGCGGTTACTACGAGCAGTACTTC. Full variable domain (missing parts from reference TRBV7-8 and TRBJ2-7): GAGVSQSPRYKVAKRGQDVALRCDPISGHVSLFWYQQALGQGPEFLTYFQNEAQLDKSGLPSDRFFAERPEGSVSTLKIQRTQQEDSAVYLCASSLAASGYYEQYFGPGTRLTVT.